The entry that follows covers one TCR beta chain sequence. The antigen it recognizes is unknown. The record has no base qualities; no much larger clone is one base away. The sample originates from a study of T cell clonotyping in hematopoietic cell transplantation (dated by TCRdb to about 2021). Study-level background: A total of roughly 150 blood samples were collected in the study from roughly 32 consecutive transplant recipients and their related donors. Patient recruitment ran from September 2015 to early 2017, and follow-up continued until late 2020 or death. What the work shows at the level of the full study, not this receptor alone: Sample size was limited, and cells were not sorted, so CD4 and CD8 repertoire contributions could not be separated. After transplant, TCR diversity in recipients dropped, and pathologically expanded clonotypes increased progressively from day 30 to day 180. Broader posttransplant TCR repertoire diversity was predicted by donor and pretransplant recipient Inverse Simpson Index values. Only a small fraction of recipient repertoires overlapped donor repertoires, with over 95% appearing de novo at the given depth.

The CDR3 has 14 amino acids, counting the end cysteine and phenylalanine. The sequence is cut down to CDR3 DNA, 42 bases in frame from base 1. Germline trimming: 0 bases from V, 4 bases from J; junction bases outside gene matches: 3. Via the germline V gene (reference sequence), CDR1 is GTSNPN and CDR2 SVGIG. This sample's time point label indicates: 30 days after allo-HCT. Blood from recipients was drawn about 28 days before transplant and again at days 30, 100 and 180 after transplant. Using Nuclei Lysis Solution, genomic DNA was extracted from unfractionated peripheral blood mononuclear cells that were either fresh or cryopreserved. TCR beta CDR3 regions were amplified from genomic DNA with the immunoSEQ assay, a bias-controlled multiplex PCR using V- and J-specific primers. In a second PCR step, a proprietary barcode and Illumina adapter sequences were attached to the CDR3 amplicons. An Illumina MiSeq instrument was used to sequence the CDR3 libraries. Under the source paper's analysis protocol: Export and quality control were performed with immunoSEQ Analyzer 3.0, and downstream analyses were performed with R Bioconductor and Immunarch. Repertoire metrics were calculated using only productive rearrangements within the normalized downsampled data set. In the normalized cohort, a clonotype counted as pathologically expanded if the clonotype was larger than 5 templates. The Inverse Simpson Index was used to measure repertoire diversity. To capture all clonotypes, CMV-specificity analyses were performed on the non-normalized data set. Imported from immuneACCESS, the table was reduced by TCRdb to in-frame sequences with V and J called. These copies leave out some clones; in studies compared against another copy, an unresolved V gene accounts for under half, and the cause of the remainder is not known. V, J and clone size are taken as reported in that table, and D and trimming were inferred from the DNA itself. Counted in this sample were roughly 7,000 clones; 37% of them appeared once. The top ten constitute more than 15% of the sample.

This receptor was obtained from an older female patient who had an allogeneic stem cell transplant, so the T cells may come from the graft donor. Some clones in this sample may be carry-over from other donors' samples. This chain joins TRBV30 to TRBJ1-2, with 9 bases matching TRBD1. The sample consisted of peripheral blood mononuclear cells, taken 30 days after allogeneic stem cell transplant. The CDR3 in this case is CAWSVTGGAYGYTF. The DNA sequence reads TGTGCCTGGAGTGTTACAGGGGGCGCCTATGGCTACACCTTC.